This T cell receptor (beta chain) was found in a study of blood T cells in healthy people across ages (dated by TCRdb to between 2014 and 2016). Regarding the study in general: In model experiments, roughly one uniquely barcoded TCR beta cDNA molecule per two T cells was captured by template switching. Four age groups were formed from the donors: young (average roughly 15 years), middle-aged (just under 40), aged (about 68) and long-lived (about 80). To avoid experimental bias, donors of different ages were distributed randomly across sequencing lanes. The study measured age-related changes in TCR beta repertoire diversity using deep sequencing normalized with unique cDNA molecular identifiers. Using the same blood draw, the study looked at two additional independent replicas of 1 million unique cDNA reads for two donors, one aged 18 to 29 and the other aged 80 or older. What the authors observed across the whole study: The CMV infection status of donors was not known, potentially confounding age-related changes in expanded clonotypes. Observed TCR beta diversity per million T cells fell roughly linearly with age, and a significant reduction was already apparent by age roughly 41. Observed TCR beta diversity correlated strongly with the percentage of naive T cells measured by flow cytometry. Conclusive comparison of naive and antigen-experienced compartments was prevented by the profiling of bulk unsorted PBMCs. Estimates of total diversity from one million sequenced T cells were regarded as lower bounds and underestimates. The long-lived group showed more naive CD4+ T cells, fewer expanded clones and increased TCR diversity than the aged group, suggesting age selection.

Libraries came from 5' RACE. Sequencing used an Illumina HiSeq 2500. A second roughly 6 to 12 cycle PCR used a sample-barcoded 5' primer and a J-beta primer mix. A unique molecular identifier was introduced onto each TCR beta cDNA molecule by a template-switch 5' adaptor carrying 12 random nucleotides. Each sample yielded at least 2.5 million CDR3-containing paired-end reads. First-strand cDNA synthesis was performed from all RNA using the Mint cDNA synthesis kit, with priming by a TRBC-specific oligonucleotide. After uracil-DNA glycosylase treatment, a first 18-cycle PCR used universal primers M1SS and BC2_uni_R on all cDNA. In the source study's methods: For normalization, 1 million high-quality reads were randomly selected from each sample, with every read carrying a distinct molecular identifier. Instead of being binned into consensus sequences, reads that shared molecular identifiers were thrown out. MiTCR, set to a Q25 quality threshold and the strictest error-elimination algorithm, was used for CDR3 identification, clonotype clustering and error correction. A nonparametric unseen species model with Euler transformation was used to estimate lower-bound total TCR beta diversity. TCRdb passed the public sequencing reads through fastp at Q25 and MiXCR, retaining productive beta sequences. Entries that share a CDR3 protein sequence are merged under the most common genes and DNA. The V and J calls reflect TCRdb's pipeline rather than the authors' work. This sample gives some 700,000 distinct CDR3 sequences in total; around 46% of them show up just once. The biggest ten clones account for 20% to 25% of the sample.

Concerning this clonotype itself: What this receptor recognizes is not known. No base quality information exists; no much larger clone differs at one position.

The approximately 41 donors, aged about 6 to 100 years, were systemically healthy Caucasian individuals from Russia. Each donor gave about 9.7 milliliters of peripheral blood, drawn into EDTA-treated Vacutainer tubes. Ficoll-Paque density-gradient centrifugation was used to isolate PBMCs, with at least 7 million obtained per sample. Total RNA, at least 5 micrograms per sample, was extracted from PBMCs with Trizol reagent. The percentages of naive CD45RAhigh/CD27high T cells were determined by flow cytometry on a PBMC aliquot from every donor. The source is a woman in her sixties or seventies in good health. The sequencing sample was made of blood.

The nucleotide sequence is TGTGCCAGCAGCTTAGATAGGGAGACCAACTCCTACGAGCAGTTCTTC. Its translation is CASSLDRETNSYEQFF. This sequence uses TRBV11-2 and TRBJ2-1; matching of 5 bases hints at TRBD2 as the D gene. V is shortened by 0 bases, J by 10 bases, and the region joining them spans 19 bases. The CDR3, from cysteine to phenylalanine, totals 16 residues. Only the CDR3 DNA stays, 48 bases, in frame from base 1. CDR1 SGHAT and CDR2 FQNNGV were looked up in the germline V gene.